A single sample is the source of the 14 T cell receptor beta chains below, sequenced in a study of beta chain features in type 1 diabetes. Study-wide points: Significant though moderate, a shortening of TCRB CDR3s appeared in all four CD4+ subsets of Type 1 diabetes patients.

As every portion of the isolated RNA was reverse transcribed, the sequencing read expressed TCRB transcripts. The table came from immunoSEQ multiplex PCR; TCRdb's copy has only in-frame clones and leaves some out. The repertoire holds hundreds of thousands of clones, with 13% as singletons. These TCRs' antigens remain unknown. The sample taken for sequencing was naive CD4+ T cells from blood. These receptors originate from a man younger than 30 with type 1 diabetes.

This clone showed up just a few times. The chain couples TRBV7-9 to TRBJ1-4; D remains unclear. Germline V CDR1 and CDR2: SEHNR, FQNEAQ (reference sequence). This CDR3 spans 15 amino acids. V dropped 4 bases and J dropped 7 bases, with 16 bases sitting between them. The CDR3 loop is CASSSRPGVLEKLFF. CDR3 nucleotides: TGTGCCAGCAGCTCAAGACCCGGGGTTCTTGAAAAACTGTTTTTT.

A few counts support this clone. This sample includes further DNA sequences coding for the same CDR3. The chain couples TRBV20-1 to TRBJ1-1; D is uncertain. The CDR3 covers 11 residues. Per the germline V gene, CDR1 is DFQATT and CDR2 is SNEGSKA (reference sequence). V was clipped by 6 bases and J by 2 bases, with 7 bases between them. The chain's CDR3 is CSAVENTEAFF. The CDR3 DNA reads as TGCAGTGCAGTCGAAAACACTGAAGCTTTCTTT.

Only a few counts were recorded for this clone. The chain employs TRBV10-3 and TRBJ2-6; D remains unclear. Germline assignment: CDR1 ENHRY and CDR2 SYGVKD. The CDR3 sequence is 18 residues long. The germline V and J ends were trimmed by 0 bases and 0 bases, with 12 bases remaining between them. The CDR3 DNA follows: TGTGCCATCAGTGAGTCGAATATGGCGAGCTCTGGGGCCAACGTCCTGACTTTC. Protein sequence: CAISESNMASSGANVLTF.

The rearrangement joins TRBV19 to TRBJ1-5; D is unclear. The CDR3 runs to 14 residues. Germline lookup yields CDR1 LNHDA and CDR2 SQIVND (reference sequence). Trimming pared 6 bases from V and 6 bases from J, leaving 15 bases between. The CDR3 is CASSVSDRGQPQHF. In nucleotides, the CDR3 is TGTGCCAGTAGCGTCTCCGACCGGGGTCAGCCCCAGCATTTT.

V is TRBV6-6 and J is TRBJ2-7, with 8 bases lining up with TRBD2. V lost 5 bases and J lost 3; bases outside the gene matches: 3. In germline, CDR1 is MNHNY, CDR2 SVGAGI (reference sequence). The CDR3 sequence is 13 residues long. Here the CDR3 DNA reads TGTGCCAGCAGTCCGGGAGGGCTCTACGAGCAGTACTTC. This translates into CASSPGGLYEQYF.

This clone was seen more than once but under ten times. The genes are TRBV4-1 and TRBJ1-3; tentative D call: TRBD1 (6 bases). V gave up 3 bases and J gave up 0 bases, with 12 bases separating them. Germline V lookup: CDR1 MGHRA, CDR2 YSYEKL. The CDR3 has 16 residues. The DNA for the CDR3 is TGCGCCAGCAGCCAGGGCCGGGACATCTCTGGAAACACCATATATTTT. Protein sequence: CASSQGRDISGNTIYF.

This clone has just one count. This chain connects TRBV18 to TRBJ2-1; D possibly corresponds to TRBD2 (5 bases). Trimming removed 5 bases from V and 3 bases from J, with 14 bases in between. This CDR3 contains 15 residues. Germline V CDR1 and CDR2: KGHSH, LQKENI. The CDR3, as DNA: TGTGCCAGCTCATCCACAGAAGGAGGCTACAATGAGCAGTTCTTC. This gives the protein CASSSTEGGYNEQFF.

This clone was observed a few times. The chain uses TRBV11-2 and TRBJ1-1; 7 nucleotides line up with TRBD1. CDR1 and CDR2 from the germline V gene are SGHAT and FQNNGV. The CDR3 has 13 amino acids. The junction had 0 bases not matched to a gene; V was cut back by 2 bases and J by 3 bases. DNA of the CDR3: TGTGCCAGCAGCTTAACAGGGGACACTGAAGCTTTCTTT. Its translation: CASSLTGDTEAFF.

This clone was counted only a few times. The chain employs TRBV30 and TRBJ1-3; the match to TRBD1 covers 7 bases. This CDR3 region has 16 residues. Losses at the gene ends were 3 bases for V and 0 bases for J; bases not matched to a gene: 8. CDR1 GTSNPN and CDR2 SVGIG come from the germline V gene (reference sequence). CDR3 residues: CAWRAGTAGSGNTIYF. The CDR3 DNA reads TGTGCCTGGAGGGCAGGGACAGCCGGCTCTGGAAACACCATATATTTT.

In its sample, this clone was seen a few times. The gene calls are TRBV25-1 and TRBJ2-2; TRBD1 might be the D (6 bases). Germline CDR1 reads MGHDK; CDR2 reads SYGVNS. The CDR3 consists of 14 residues. Trimming left V 6 bases short and J 2 bases short, with 10 bases between. CDR3 sequence reads: CASRGDTNTGELFF. In DNA form, the CDR3 reads TGTGCCAGCAGGGGGGACACCAACACCGGGGAGCTGTTTTTT.

This clone was seen more than once but under ten times. The chain has TRBV6-5 and TRBJ1-1; perhaps TRBD1 as D (6 bases). Germline lookup yields CDR1 MNHEY and CDR2 SVGAGI. The ends were cut back, 6 bases at V and 1 base at J, with 12 bases in the middle. The CDR3 has 14 residues. In DNA form, the CDR3 reads TGTGCCAGCAGAGGGGACACCCCGAACACTGAAGCTTTCTTT. Translated: CASRGDTPNTEAFF.

This clone appeared a few times. CDR3 DNA sequence: TGTGCCAGCAGTCCAAACAGGGTTGGCTACACCTTC. The encoded protein is CASSPNRVGYTF. This chain uses TRBV28 with TRBJ1-2, with D possibly matching TRBD1 (6 bases). Germline lookup yields CDR1 MDHEN and CDR2 SYDVKM. Trimming removed 5 bases at V and 7 bases at J, with 11 bases between. The CDR3 totals 12 residues.

The chain carries TRBV2 and TRBJ1-1, with no clear D. Trimming shortened V by 3 bases and J by 1 base, and 18 bases separated the two germline ends. CDR3 length: 17 amino acids. Germline lookup yields CDR1 SNHLY and CDR2 FYNNEI. CDR3 in DNA: TGTGCCAGCAGTGACCCGCTGGGAGGCACGGGGAACACTGAAGCTTTCTTT. It specifies CASSDPLGGTGNTEAFF.

This clone was observed a few times. The chain carries TRBV7-2 and TRBJ2-7; D remains unclear. CDR3 length: 11 residues. The germline V gene has CDR1 SGHTA and CDR2 FQGNSA. The V gene lost 8 bases and the J gene lost 9 bases, with 14 bases spanning the gap. This chain's CDR3 is CASYRFPAQYF. The CDR3 nucleotides are TGTGCCAGCTACCGATTCCCCGCGCAGTACTTC.